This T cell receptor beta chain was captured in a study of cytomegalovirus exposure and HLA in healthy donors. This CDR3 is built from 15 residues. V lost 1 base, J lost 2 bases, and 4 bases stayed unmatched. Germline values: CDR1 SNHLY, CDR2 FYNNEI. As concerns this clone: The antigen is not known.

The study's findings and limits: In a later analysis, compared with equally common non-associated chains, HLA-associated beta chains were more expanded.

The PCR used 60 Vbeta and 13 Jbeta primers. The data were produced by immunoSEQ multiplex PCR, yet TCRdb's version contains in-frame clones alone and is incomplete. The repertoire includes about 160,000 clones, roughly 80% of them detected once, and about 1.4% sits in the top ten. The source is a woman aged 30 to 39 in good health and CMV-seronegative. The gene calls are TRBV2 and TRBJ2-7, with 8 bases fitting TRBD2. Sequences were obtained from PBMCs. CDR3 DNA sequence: TGTGCCAGCAGTGAAGACCCGGGGGGGACCTACGAGCAGTACTTC. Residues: CASSEDPGGTYEQYF.